The 13 T cell receptor beta chains given below trace back to one sample, sequenced in a study of CXCR3-negative and CXCR3-positive naive CD8 T cells. General study points: CXCR3-expressing naive cells carried TRB CDR3s more hydrophobic than those of CXCR3-negative naive cells.

The antigens these receptors bind are not known. The method, 5' RACE with UMI labels, was used to prepare the TRB cDNA libraries. TCRdb derives one entry per CDR3 protein from the 5' RACE reads, leaving out DNA. Its table lists some 150,000 distinct CDR3 sequences. The specimen was naive CXCR3+ CD8+ T cells from blood. Subset here: CD45RO-CCR7+CD27+CD95- naive CD8+ T cells expressing CXCR3 (TNR3+). These receptors originate from a human donor in good health. Some clones in this sample may be carry-over from other donors' samples.

The chain links TRBV29-1 to TRBJ2-7; TCRdb picks TRBD1, but there is no DNA to check that call. Germline CDR1 reads SQVTM; CDR2 reads ANQGSEA. The CDR3 is made up of 15 amino acids. The CDR3 region is CSVFISGTVDYEQYF.

The gene calls are TRBV28 and TRBJ2-5; TCRdb's D gene call, TRBD2, goes unchecked for lack of DNA. CDR1 is MDHEN and CDR2 is SYDVKM in the germline V gene. The CDR3 covers 15 residues. CDR3: CASSFLTSGQETQYF.

This chain links TRBV14 with TRBJ2-1; no DNA is available, so the TRBD2 call from TCRdb remains unchecked. Germline V gives CDR1 SGHDN, CDR2 FVKESK. The CDR3 has 15 residues. Here the CDR3 reads CASSLGVSDYNEQFF.

The genes are TRBV29-1 and TRBJ2-7; TCRdb's D call of TRBD1 is untestable without DNA. From germline, CDR1 is SQVTM and CDR2 ANQGSEA. The CDR3 has 14 residues. The CDR3 reads CSVAGTGGIYEQYF.

This chain links TRBV7-6 with TRBJ2-7; the D call from TCRdb, TRBD1, cannot be confirmed without DNA. The CDR3 extends over 16 amino acids. Germline V CDR1 and CDR2: SGHVS, FNYEAQ. The CDR3 here is CASSLVAGQGAYEQYF. The whole variable domain, filled in from reference TRBV7-6 and TRBJ2-7, reads GAGVSQSPRYKVTKRGQDVALRCDPISGHVSLYWYRQALGQGPEFLTYFNYEAQQDKSGLPNDRFSAERPEGSISTLTIQRTEQRDSAMYRCASSLVAGQGAYEQYFGPGTRLTVT.

The chain has TRBV29-1 and TRBJ2-3; TCRdb gives TRBD2 as the D gene, but with no DNA this cannot be confirmed. The CDR3 sequence is 15 residues long. CDR1 and CDR2 (germline): SQVTM, ANQGSEA. The CDR3 sequence is CSVKTTSRDTDTQYF.

The chain employs TRBV7-3 and TRBJ2-2; TCRdb's D call, TRBD1, is unchecked because there is no DNA. The CDR3 is made up of 14 amino acids. Germline V gene sequence: CDR1 SGHTA, CDR2 FQGTGA. The CDR3: CASSSTGVVGELFF. Supplemented by reference TRBV7-3 and TRBJ2-2, the full variable domain reads GAGVSQTPSNKVTEKGKYVELRCDPISGHTALYWYRQSLGQGPEFLIYFQGTGAADDSGLPNDRFFAVRPEGSVSTLKIQRTERGDSAVYLCASSSTGVVGELFFGEGSRLTVL.

The CDR3 reads CASSLANSYEQYF. The chain employs TRBV12-3 or TRBV12-4 and TRBJ2-7. There are 13 residues in the CDR3.

The chain recombines TRBV27 with TRBJ2-5; TCRdb names TRBD1, which stays unverified in the absence of DNA. The germline V gene encodes CDR1 MNHEY and CDR2 SMNVEV (reference sequence). The CDR3 spans 16 residues. This CDR3 reads CASSLSWGQYQETQYF.

The chain couples TRBV9 to TRBJ2-7; TCRdb's assignment of TRBD1 cannot be checked, as there is no DNA. The CDR3 has 14 amino acids. CDR1 and CDR2 (germline): SGDLS, YYNGEE. The CDR3 is CASSPGGSNYEQYF.

The genes are TRBV30 and TRBJ1-2. The germline V gene has CDR1 GTSNPN and CDR2 SVGIG (reference sequence). The CDR3 covers 14 residues. The CDR3 here is CAWSVGRVDYGYTF.

The J gene is TRBJ2-5, the V gene TRBV12-3 or TRBV12-4; TCRdb's D call, TRBD1, is unchecked because there is no DNA. This CDR3 comprises 15 residues. CDR3 residues: CASRAYGDSTETQYF.

This chain uses TRBV29-1 with TRBJ2-3; absent DNA, TCRdb's TRBD1 call cannot be checked. The CDR3 has 15 amino acids. Looked up from germline, CDR1 is SQVTM and CDR2 is ANQGSEA. CDR3 residues: CSVFGAPPSTDTQYF.